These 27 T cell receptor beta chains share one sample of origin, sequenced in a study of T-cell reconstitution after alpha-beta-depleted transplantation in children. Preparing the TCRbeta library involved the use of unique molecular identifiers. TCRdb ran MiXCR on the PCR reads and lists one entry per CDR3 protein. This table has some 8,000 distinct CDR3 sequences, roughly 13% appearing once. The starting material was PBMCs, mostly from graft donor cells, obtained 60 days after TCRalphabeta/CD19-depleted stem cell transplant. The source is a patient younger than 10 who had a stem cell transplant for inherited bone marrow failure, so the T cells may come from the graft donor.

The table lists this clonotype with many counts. The CDR3 loop reads CAVRTGTEAFF. Written as DNA, the CDR3 is TGTGCCGTTCGAACGGGCACTGAAGCTTTCTTT. The genes are TRBV7-9 and TRBJ1-1; D is uncertain. The CDR3 is made up of 11 amino acids. Trimming cost V 11 bases and J 4 bases, with 11 bases left between them. Germline V gives CDR1 SEHNR, CDR2 FQNEAQ (reference sequence). The whole variable domain, filled in from reference TRBV7-9 and TRBJ1-1, reads DTGVSQNPRHKITKRGQNVTFRCDPISEHNRLYWYRQTLGQGPEFLTYFQNEAQLEKSRLLSDRFSAERPKGSFSTLEIQRTEQGDSAMYLCAVRTGTEAFFGQGTRLTVV.

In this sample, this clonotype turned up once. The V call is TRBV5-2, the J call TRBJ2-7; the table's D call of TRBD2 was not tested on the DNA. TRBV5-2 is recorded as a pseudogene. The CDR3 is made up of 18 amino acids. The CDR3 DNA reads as TGTGCCAGGGGCCCCTGGCGGCTCTGGAGGGCCTCTTACTACGAGCAGTACTTC. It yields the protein CARGPWRLWRASYYEQYF.

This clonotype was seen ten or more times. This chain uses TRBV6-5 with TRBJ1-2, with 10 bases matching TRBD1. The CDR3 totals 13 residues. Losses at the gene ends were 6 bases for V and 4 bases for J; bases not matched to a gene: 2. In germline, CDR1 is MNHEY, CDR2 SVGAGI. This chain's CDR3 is CASRRDRGYGYTF. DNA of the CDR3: TGTGCCAGCAGACGGGACAGGGGCTATGGCTACACCTTC.

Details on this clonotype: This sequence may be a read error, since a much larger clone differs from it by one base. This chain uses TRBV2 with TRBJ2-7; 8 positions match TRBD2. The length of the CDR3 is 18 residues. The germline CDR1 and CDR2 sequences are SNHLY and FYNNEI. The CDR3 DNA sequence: TGTACCAGCAGTTCATCGGGACGGACTAGCCTAATAGCCGACGAGCAGTACTTC. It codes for CTSSSSGRTSLIADEQYF. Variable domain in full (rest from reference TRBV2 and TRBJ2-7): EPEVTQTPSHQVTQMGQEVILRCVPISNHLYFYWYRQILGQKVEFLVSFYNNEISEKSEIFDDQFSVERPDGSNFTLKIRSTKLEDSAMYFCTSSSSGRTSLIADEQYFGPGTRLTVT.

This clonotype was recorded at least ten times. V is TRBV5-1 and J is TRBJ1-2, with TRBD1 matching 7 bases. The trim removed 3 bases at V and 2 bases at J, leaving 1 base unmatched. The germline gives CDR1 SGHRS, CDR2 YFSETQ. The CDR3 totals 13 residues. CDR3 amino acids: CASSSQGNYGYTF. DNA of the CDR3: TGCGCCAGCAGCTCACAGGGGAACTATGGCTACACCTTC.

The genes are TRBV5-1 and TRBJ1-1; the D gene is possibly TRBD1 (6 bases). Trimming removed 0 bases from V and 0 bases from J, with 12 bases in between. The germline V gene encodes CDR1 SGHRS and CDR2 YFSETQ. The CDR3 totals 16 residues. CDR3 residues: CASSLEVQGMNTEAFF. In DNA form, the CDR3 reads TGCGCCAGCAGCTTGGAAGTACAGGGAATGAACACTGAAGCTTTCTTT.

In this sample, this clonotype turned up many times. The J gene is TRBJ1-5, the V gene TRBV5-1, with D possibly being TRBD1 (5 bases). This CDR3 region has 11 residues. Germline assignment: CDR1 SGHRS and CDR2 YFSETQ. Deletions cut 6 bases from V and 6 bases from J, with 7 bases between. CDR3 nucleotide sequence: TGCGCCAGCAACCAGGGTCAGCCCCAGCATTTT. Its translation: CASNQGQPQHF.

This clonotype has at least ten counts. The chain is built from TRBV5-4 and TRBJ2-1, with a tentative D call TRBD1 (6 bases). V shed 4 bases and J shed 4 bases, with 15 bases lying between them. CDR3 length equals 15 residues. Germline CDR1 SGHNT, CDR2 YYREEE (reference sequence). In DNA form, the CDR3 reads TGTGCCAGCAGCCATGAGGGGGATGCTTACAATGAGCAGTTCTTC. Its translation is CASSHEGDAYNEQFF.

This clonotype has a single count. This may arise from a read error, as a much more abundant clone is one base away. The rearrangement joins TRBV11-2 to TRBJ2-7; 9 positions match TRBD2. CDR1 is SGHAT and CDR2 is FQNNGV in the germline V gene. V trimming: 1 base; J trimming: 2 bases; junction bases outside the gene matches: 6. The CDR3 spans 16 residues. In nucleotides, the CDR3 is TGTGCCAGCAGCTTAGGCCCCCTAGCGGGGACCTACGAGCAGTACTTC. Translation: CASSLGPLAGTYEQYF.

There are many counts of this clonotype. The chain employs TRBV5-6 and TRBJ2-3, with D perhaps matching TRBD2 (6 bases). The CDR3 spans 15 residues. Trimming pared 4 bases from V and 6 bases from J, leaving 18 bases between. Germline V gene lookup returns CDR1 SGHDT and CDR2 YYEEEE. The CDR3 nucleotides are TGTGCCAGCAGCGGCCAGGAGGGGCCAAGGGATACGCAGTATTTT. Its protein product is CASSGQEGPRDTQYF.

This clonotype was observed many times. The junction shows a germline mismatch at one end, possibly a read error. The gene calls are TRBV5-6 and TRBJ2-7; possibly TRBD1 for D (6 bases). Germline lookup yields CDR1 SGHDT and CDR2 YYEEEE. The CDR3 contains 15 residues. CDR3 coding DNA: TGTGCCAGCAGCTTGGTTCAGGGGCACGCTCCCGAGAAGTACTTC. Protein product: CASSLVQGHAPEKYF.

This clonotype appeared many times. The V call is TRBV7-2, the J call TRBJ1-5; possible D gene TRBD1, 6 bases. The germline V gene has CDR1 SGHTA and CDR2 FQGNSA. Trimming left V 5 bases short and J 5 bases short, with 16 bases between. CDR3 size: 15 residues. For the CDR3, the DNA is TGTGCCAGCAGCCCTCACAGGGCCCTTCATCAGCCCCAGCATTTT. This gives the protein CASSPHRALHQPQHF.

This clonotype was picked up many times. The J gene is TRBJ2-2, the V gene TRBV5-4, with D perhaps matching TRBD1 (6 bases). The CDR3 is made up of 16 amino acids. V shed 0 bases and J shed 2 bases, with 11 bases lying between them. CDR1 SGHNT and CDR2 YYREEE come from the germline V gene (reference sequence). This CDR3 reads CASSLGTGKNTGELFF. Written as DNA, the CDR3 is TGTGCCAGCAGCTTGGGAACAGGGAAAAACACCGGGGAGCTGTTTTTT.

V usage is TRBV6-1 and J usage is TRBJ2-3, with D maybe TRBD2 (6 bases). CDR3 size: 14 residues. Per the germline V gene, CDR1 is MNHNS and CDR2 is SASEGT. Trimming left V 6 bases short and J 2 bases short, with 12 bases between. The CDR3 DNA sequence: TGTGCCAGCAGGGGGACTCCTTTCACAGATACGCAGTATTTT. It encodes CASRGTPFTDTQYF.

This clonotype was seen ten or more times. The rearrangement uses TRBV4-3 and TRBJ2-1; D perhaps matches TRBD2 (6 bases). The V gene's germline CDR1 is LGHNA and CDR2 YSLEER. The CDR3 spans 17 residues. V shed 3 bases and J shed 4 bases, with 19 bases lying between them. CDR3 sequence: CASSHLRAGAPYNEQFF. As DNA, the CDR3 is TGCGCCAGCAGCCACCTTAGAGCGGGTGCACCGTACAATGAGCAGTTCTTC.

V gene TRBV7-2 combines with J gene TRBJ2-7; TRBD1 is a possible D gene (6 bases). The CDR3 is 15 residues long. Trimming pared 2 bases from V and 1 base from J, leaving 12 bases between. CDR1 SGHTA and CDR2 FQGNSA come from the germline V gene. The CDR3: CASSLRPGTSYEQYF. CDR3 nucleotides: TGTGCCAGCAGCTTAAGACCCGGGACATCCTACGAGCAGTACTTC.

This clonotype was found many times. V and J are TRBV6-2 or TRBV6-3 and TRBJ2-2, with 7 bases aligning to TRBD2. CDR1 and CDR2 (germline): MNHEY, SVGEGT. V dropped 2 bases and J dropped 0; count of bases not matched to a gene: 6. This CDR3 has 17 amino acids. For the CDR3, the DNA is TGTGCCAGCAGTTACGAACTGGGAGGGGCGAACACCGGGGAGCTGTTTTTT. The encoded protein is CASSYELGGANTGELFF.

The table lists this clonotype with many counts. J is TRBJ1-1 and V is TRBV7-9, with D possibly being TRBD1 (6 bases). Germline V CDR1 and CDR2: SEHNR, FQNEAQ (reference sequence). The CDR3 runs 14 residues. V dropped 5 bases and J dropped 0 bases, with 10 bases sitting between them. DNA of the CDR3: TGTGCCAGCAGCCCGGGACACTTGAACACTGAAGCTTTCTTT. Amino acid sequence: CASSPGHLNTEAFF.

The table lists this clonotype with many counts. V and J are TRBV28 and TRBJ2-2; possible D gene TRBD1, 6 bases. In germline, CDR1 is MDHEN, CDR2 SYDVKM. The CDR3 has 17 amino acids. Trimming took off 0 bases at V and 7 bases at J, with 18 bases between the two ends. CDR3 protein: CASSLWSWGRGSGELFF. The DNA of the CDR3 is TGTGCCAGCAGTTTATGGTCCTGGGGCAGGGGAAGCGGGGAGCTGTTTTTT.

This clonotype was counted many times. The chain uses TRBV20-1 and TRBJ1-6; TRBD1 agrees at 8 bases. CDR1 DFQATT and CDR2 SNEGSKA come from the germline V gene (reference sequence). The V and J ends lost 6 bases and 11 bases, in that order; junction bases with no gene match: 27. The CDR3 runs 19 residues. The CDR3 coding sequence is TGCAGTGCCAGGGTCAGATGGACAGGGCCCTCCGCGGGTTCGGCACCCCTCCACTTT. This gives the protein CSARVRWTGPSAGSAPLHF.

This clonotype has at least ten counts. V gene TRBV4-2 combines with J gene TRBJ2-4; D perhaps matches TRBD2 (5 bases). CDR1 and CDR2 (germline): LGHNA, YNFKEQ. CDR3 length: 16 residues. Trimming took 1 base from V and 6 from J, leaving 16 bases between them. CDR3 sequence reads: CASSQGSLALLNIQYF. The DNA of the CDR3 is TGTGCCAGCAGCCAAGGGTCTCTAGCCCTCTTAAACATTCAGTACTTC.

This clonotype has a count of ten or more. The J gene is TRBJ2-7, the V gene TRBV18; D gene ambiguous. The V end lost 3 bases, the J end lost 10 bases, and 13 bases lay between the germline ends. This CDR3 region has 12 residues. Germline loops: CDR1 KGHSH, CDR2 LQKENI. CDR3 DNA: TGTGCCAGCTCACCTCGAGTCGGGTTACAGTACTTC. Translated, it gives CASSPRVGLQYF.

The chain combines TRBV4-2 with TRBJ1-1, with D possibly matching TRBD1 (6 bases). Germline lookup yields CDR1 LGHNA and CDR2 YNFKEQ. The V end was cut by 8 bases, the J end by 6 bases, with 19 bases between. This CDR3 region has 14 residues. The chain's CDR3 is CASGPGLGGAEAFF. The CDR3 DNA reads TGTGCCAGCGGCCCGGGGCTCGGGGGCGCTGAAGCTTTCTTT.

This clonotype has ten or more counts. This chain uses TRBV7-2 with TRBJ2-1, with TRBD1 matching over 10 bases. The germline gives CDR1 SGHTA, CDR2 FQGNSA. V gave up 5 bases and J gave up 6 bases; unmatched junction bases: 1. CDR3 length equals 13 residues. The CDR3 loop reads CASSRTGGNEQFF. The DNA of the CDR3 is TGTGCCAGCAGCCGGACAGGGGGCAATGAGCAGTTCTTC.

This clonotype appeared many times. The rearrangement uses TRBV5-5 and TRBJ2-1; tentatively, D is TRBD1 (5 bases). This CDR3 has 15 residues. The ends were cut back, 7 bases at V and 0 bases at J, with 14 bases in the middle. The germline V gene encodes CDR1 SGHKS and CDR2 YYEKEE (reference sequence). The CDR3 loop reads CASRSRARSYNEQFF. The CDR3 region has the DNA TGTGCCAGCCGAAGCAGGGCTCGCTCCTACAATGAGCAGTTCTTC.

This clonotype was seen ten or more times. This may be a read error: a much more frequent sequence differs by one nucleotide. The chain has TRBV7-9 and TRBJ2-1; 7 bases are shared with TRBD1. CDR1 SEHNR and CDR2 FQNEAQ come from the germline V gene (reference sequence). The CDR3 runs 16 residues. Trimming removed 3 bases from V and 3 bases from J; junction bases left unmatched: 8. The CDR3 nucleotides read TGTGCCAGCAGCTTCCGGGACAGTTTCTTCTACAATGAGCAGTTCTTC. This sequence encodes CASSFRDSFFYNEQFF.

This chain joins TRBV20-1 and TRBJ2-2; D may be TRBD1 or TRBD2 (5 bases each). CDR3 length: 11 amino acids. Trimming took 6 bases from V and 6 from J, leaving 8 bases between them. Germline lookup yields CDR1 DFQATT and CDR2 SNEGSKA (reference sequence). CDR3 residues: CSALGAGELFF. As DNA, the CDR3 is TGCAGTGCCCTGGGGGCCGGGGAGCTGTTTTTT.